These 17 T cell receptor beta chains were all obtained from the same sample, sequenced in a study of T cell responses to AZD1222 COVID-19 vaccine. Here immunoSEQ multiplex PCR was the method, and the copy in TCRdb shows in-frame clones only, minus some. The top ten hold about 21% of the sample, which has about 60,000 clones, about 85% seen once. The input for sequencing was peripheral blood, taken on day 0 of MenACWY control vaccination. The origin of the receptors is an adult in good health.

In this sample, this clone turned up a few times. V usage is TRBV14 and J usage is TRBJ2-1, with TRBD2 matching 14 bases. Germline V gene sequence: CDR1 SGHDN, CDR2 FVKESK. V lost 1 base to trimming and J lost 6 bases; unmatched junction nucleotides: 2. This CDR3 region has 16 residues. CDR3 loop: CASSQGGLAGANEQFF. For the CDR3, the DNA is TGTGCCAGCAGCCAAGGGGGACTAGCGGGAGCCAATGAGCAGTTCTTC.

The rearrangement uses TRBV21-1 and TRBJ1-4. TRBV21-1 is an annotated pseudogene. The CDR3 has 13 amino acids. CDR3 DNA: TGCCCCCTCTATTCGACGGGCAATGAAAAACTGTTTTTT. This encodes CPLYSTGNEKLFF.

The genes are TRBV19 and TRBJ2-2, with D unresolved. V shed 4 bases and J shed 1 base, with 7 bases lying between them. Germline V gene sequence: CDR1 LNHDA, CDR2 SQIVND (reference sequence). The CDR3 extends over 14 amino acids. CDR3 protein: CASSNTVNTGELFF. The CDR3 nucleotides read TGTGCCAGTAGTAACACGGTGAACACCGGGGAGCTGTTTTTT.

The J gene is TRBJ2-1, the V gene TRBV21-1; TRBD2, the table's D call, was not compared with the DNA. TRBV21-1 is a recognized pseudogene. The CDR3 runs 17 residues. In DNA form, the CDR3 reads TGTGCCAGCAGCAAGGAGCCCGGTGGTGAAGCTTACAATGAGCAGTTCTTC. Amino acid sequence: CASSKEPGGEAYNEQFF.

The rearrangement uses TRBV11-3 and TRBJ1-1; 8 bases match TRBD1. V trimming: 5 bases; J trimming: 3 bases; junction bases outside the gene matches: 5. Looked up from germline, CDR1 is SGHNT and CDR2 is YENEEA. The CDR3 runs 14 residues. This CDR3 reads CASSVQGGYTEAFF. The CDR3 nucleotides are TGTGCCAGCAGCGTACAGGGGGGATACACTGAAGCTTTCTTT.

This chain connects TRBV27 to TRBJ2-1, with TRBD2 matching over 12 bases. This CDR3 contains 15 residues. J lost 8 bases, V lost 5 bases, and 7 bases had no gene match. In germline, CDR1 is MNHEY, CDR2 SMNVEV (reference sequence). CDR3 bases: TGTGCCAGCAGTCCTCTAGCGGGAGGGCCTTATGAGCAGTTCTTC. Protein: CASSPLAGGPYEQFF.

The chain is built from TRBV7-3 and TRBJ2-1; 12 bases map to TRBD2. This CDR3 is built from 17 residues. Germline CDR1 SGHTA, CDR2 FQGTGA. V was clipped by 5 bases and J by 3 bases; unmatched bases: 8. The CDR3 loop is CASSPTLTSGSYNEQFF. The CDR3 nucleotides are TGTGCCAGCAGCCCCACTCTGACTAGCGGGAGCTACAATGAGCAGTTCTTC. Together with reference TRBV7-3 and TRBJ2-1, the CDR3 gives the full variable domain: GAGVSQTPSNKVTEKGKYVELRCDPISGHTALYWYRQSLGQGPEFLIYFQGTGAADDSGLPNDRFFAVRPEGSVSTLKIQRTERGDSAVYLCASSPTLTSGSYNEQFFGPGTRLTVL.

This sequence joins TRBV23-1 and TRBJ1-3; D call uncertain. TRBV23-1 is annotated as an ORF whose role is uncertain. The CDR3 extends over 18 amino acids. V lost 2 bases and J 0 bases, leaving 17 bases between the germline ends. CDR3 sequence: CASSQPPEADSSGNTIYF. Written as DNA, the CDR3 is TGCGCCAGCAGTCAACCTCCCGAGGCCGATAGCTCTGGAAACACCATATATTTT.

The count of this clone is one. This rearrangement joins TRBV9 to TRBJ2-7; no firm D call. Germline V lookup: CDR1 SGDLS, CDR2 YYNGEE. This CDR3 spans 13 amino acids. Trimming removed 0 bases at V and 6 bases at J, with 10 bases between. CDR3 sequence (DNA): TGTGCCAGCAGCGTAGATGGGTTCTTCGAGCAGTACTTC. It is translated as CASSVDGFFEQYF.

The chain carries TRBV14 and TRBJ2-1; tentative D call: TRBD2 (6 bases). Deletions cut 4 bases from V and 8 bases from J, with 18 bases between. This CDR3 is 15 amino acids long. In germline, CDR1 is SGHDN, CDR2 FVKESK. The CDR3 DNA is TGTGCCAGCAGCCGGGACTTTTCCACAATCGATGAGCAGTTCTTC. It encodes CASSRDFSTIDEQFF.

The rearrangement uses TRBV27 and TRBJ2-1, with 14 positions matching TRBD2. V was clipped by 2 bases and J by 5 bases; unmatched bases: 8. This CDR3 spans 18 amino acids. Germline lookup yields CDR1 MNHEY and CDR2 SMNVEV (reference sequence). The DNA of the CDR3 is TGTGCCAGCAGTTTAGGGACTAGCGGGAGATCCCGGGACAATGAGCAGTTCTTC. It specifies CASSLGTSGRSRDNEQFF.

CDR3 DNA sequence: TGTGCCAGCAGCTTAGACTCGGGCCAGGTGGTCTACGAGCAGTACTTC. It is translated as CASSLDSGQVVYEQYF. The J gene is TRBJ2-7, the V gene TRBV11-1; D call uncertain. The length of the CDR3 is 16 residues. V dropped 1 base and J dropped 3 bases, with 16 bases sitting between them. Germline V gene sequence: CDR1 SGHAT, CDR2 FQDESV (reference sequence).

DNA of the CDR3: TGTGCCAGCAACCAACAGGGAAGCAATCAGCCCCAGCATTTT. Translation gives CASNQQGSNQPQHF. This chain uses TRBV2 with TRBJ1-5; possible D gene TRBD1, 6 bases. CDR3 length: 14 residues. V was pared by 7 bases and J by 1 base, with 11 bases between. The germline CDR1 and CDR2 sequences are SNHLY and FYNNEI.

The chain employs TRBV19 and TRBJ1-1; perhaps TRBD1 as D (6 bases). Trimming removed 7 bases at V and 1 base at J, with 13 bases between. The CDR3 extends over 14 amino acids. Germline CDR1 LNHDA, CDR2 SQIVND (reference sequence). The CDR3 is CASNQLQGNTEAFF. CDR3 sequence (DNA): TGTGCCAGTAACCAGCTACAGGGGAACACTGAAGCTTTCTTT.

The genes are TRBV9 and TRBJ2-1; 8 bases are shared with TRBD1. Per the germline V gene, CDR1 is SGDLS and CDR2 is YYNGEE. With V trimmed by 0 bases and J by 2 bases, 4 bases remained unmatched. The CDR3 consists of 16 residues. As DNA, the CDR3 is TGTGCCAGCAGCGTAGCCGACAGGGGACCCTACAATGAGCAGTTCTTC. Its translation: CASSVADRGPYNEQFF.

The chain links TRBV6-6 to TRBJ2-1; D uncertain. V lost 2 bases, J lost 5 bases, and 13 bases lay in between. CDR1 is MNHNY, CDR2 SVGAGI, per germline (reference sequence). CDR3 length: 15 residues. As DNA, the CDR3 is TGTGCCAGCAGTTACCCTAGTGTCCCCCACAATGAGCAGTTCTTC. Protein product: CASSYPSVPHNEQFF.

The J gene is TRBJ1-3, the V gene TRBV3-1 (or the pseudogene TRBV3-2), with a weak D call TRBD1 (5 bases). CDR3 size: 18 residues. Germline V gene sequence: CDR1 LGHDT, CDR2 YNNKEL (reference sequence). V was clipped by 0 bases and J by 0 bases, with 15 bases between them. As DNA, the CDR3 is TGTGCCAGCAGCCAAGATAGAGGGACGGCTGGCTCTGGAAACACCATATATTTT. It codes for CASSQDRGTAGSGNTIYF.